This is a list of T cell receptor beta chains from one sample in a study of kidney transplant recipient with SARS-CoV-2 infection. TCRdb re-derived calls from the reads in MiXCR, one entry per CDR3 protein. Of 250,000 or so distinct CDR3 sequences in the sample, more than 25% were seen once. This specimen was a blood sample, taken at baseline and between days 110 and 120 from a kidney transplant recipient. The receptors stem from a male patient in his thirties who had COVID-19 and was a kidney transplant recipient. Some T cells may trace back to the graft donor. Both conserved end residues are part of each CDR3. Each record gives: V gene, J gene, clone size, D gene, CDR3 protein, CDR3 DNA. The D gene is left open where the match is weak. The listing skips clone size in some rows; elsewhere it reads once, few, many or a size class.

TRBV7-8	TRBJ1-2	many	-	CASSKNGFTRKTYGYTF	TGTGCCAGCAGCAAAAACGGGTTTACCCGAAAGACCTATGGCTACACCTTC
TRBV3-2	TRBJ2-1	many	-	CASSQYYNEQFF	TGTGCCAGCAGCCAATACTACAATGAGCAGTTCTTC
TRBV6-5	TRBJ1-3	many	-	CASSYYEGAGNTIYF	TGTGCCAGCAGTTACTACGAGGGTGCAGGAAACACCATATATTTT
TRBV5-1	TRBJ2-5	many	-	CASSLSALAETQYF	TGCGCCAGCAGCTTGTCAGCCCTGGCCGAGACCCAGTACTTC
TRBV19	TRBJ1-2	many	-	CASSTNSTNRKTYGYTF	TGTGCCAGTAGTACAAATTCGACAAATCGAAAGACCTATGGCTACACCTTC
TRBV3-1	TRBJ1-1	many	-	CASSALAPISIRTEAFF	TGTGCCAGCAGCGCATTGGCTCCCATTTCAATTCGCACTGAAGCTTTCTTT
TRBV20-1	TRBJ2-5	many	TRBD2	CSVARTSGSEYGETQYF	TGCAGTGTGGCGAGGACTAGCGGGAGTGAATACGGAGAGACCCAGTACTTC
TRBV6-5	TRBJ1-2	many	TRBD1	CASSHQGVVYGYTF	TGTGCCAGCAGTCACCAGGGGGTTGTCTATGGCTACACCTTC
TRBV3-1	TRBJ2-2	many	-	CASSIRHPISGLTGELFF	TGTGCCAGCAGCATACGACATCCCATTTCAGGCTTGACCGGGGAGCTGTTTTTT
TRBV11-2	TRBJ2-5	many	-	CASSLGRGETQYF	TGTGCCAGCAGCTTAGGCAGGGGTGAGACCCAGTACTTC
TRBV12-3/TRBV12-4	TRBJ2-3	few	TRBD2	CASRKRLAGETDTQYF	TGTGCCAGCAGGAAACGACTAGCGGGAGAAACAGATACGCAGTATTTT
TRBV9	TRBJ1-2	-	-	CASSVEAGDGYTF	TGTGCCAGCAGCGTAGAGGCAGGGGATGGCTACACCTTC
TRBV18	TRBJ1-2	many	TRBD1	CASSRDWRGRTGGNYGYTF	TGTGCCAGCTCCCGCGACTGGAGGGGGAGGACAGGAGGGAACTATGGCTACACCTTC
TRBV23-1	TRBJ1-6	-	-	CASSQWARGVSYNSPLHF	TGCGCCAGCAGTCAATGGGCTCGGGGTGTGTCCTATAATTCACCCCTCCACTTT
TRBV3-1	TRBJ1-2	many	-	CASSRRHTLRKTYGYTF	TGTGCCAGCAGCAGGCGGCACACCCTTCGAAAGACCTATGGCTACACCTTC
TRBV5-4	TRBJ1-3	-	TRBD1	CASSLEIGTGYSGNTIYF	TGTGCCAGCAGCTTGGAAATTGGGACAGGCTATTCTGGAAACACCATATATTTT
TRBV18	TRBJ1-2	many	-	CASSPGQNHGYTF	TGTGCCAGCTCACCAGGACAGAACCATGGCTACACCTTC
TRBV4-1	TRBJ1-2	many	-	CASSQDSGGWNYGYTF	TGCGCCAGCAGCCAAGATTCGGGGGGCTGGAACTATGGCTACACCTTC
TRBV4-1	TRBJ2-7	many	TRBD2	CASSQEAASGRAQGSYEQYF	TGCGCCAGCAGCCAAGAGGCCGCTAGCGGGAGGGCCCAAGGGTCCTACGAGCAGTACTTC
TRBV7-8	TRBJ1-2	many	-	CASSQKSFTRKTYGYTF	TGTGCCAGCAGCCAAAAGTCGTTTACCCGAAAGACCTATGGCTACACCTTC
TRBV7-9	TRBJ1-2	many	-	CASSVQGYHGKTYGYTF	TGTGCCAGCAGCGTCCAAGGATACCATGGAAAGACCTATGGCTACACCTTC
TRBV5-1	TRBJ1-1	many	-	CASSFQGNTEAFF	TGTGCCAGCAGCTTCCAGGGGAACACTGAAGCTTTCTTT
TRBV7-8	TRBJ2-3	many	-	CASSLGTWDTDTQYF	TGTGCCAGCAGCTTAGGGACGTGGGACACAGATACGCAGTATTTT